Shown below are 18 T cell receptor beta chains from a single sample sequenced in a study of a mutant IDH1 vaccine in newly diagnosed glioma. Repertoires were generated with immunoSEQ multiplex PCR, while TCRdb's copy carries only in-frame clones and drops some. The sample contains tens of thousands of clones, 60% to 75% of which appear only once. For these TCRs, the target antigens are not known. Time point in this sample: week 11, during vaccination. What each vaccine dose contained was 300 ug of mutant IDH1 20-mer peptide, accompanied by topical imiquimod. The sequenced sample was peripheral blood mononuclear cells (PBMCs), obtained from a glioma patient whose treatment included an IDH1 peptide vaccine. The receptors here all came from a man between 18 and 29 years old with glioma. Some clones in this sample may be carry-over from other donors' samples.

This chain links TRBV9 with TRBJ1-4; D might be TRBD1 (5 bases). The CDR3 totals 15 residues. V shed 4 bases and J shed 8 bases, with 18 bases lying between them. Germline V gives CDR1 SGDLS, CDR2 YYNGEE. The CDR3 is CASSPGTREGEKLFF. The CDR3 coding sequence is TGTGCCAGCAGCCCAGGGACGAGGGAGGGGGAAAAACTGTTTTTT. Together with reference TRBV9 and TRBJ1-4, the CDR3 gives the full variable domain: DSGVTQTPKHLITATGQRVTLRCSPRSGDLSVYWYQQSLDQGLQFLIQYYNGEERAKGNILERFSAQQFPDLHSELNLSSLELGDSALYFCASSPGTREGEKLFFGSGTQLSVL.

The chain links TRBV29-1 to TRBJ1-1, with TRBD1 matching over 7 bases. The CDR3 runs to 16 residues. With V trimmed by 3 bases and J by 4 bases, 14 bases remained unmatched. Germline CDR1 is SQVTM and CDR2 is ANQGSEA. The CDR3 region has the DNA TGCAGCGTTGACGACAGGGCAAATAGGTGGGGCACTGAAGCTTTCTTT. This sequence encodes CSVDDRANRWGTEAFF.

This sequence joins TRBV5-6 and TRBJ2-2, with 9 nucleotides matching TRBD2. V shed 7 bases, J shed 5 bases, and the junction held 12 bases outside the gene matches. This CDR3 has 16 amino acids. Per the germline V gene, CDR1 is SGHDT and CDR2 is YYEEEE. The CDR3 protein is CASFGSGRPGTGELFF. The CDR3 DNA reads as TGTGCCAGCTTCGGCAGCGGGAGGCCCGGAACCGGGGAGCTGTTTTTT.

The rearrangement uses TRBV6-5 and TRBJ1-2; 9 bases are shared with TRBD1. V trimming: 8 bases; J trimming: 4 bases; junction bases outside the gene matches: 11. Germline CDR1 MNHEY, CDR2 SVGAGI. The CDR3 is made up of 15 amino acids. CDR3 residues: CASGQNPTGGYGYTF. Written as DNA, the CDR3 is TGTGCCAGCGGCCAAAACCCGACAGGGGGCTATGGCTACACCTTC.

The rearrangement uses TRBV27 and TRBJ1-5; D ambiguous. This CDR3 spans 14 amino acids. Germline assignment: CDR1 MNHEY and CDR2 SMNVEV (reference sequence). Trimming took off 5 bases at V and 5 bases at J, with 13 bases between the two ends. CDR3 nucleotide sequence: TGTGCCAGCAGTCTGGGTAGCCCGGATCAGCCCCAGCATTTT. Protein sequence: CASSLGSPDQPQHF.

The CDR3 sequence: CASSEHRGPNEKLFF. Written as DNA, the CDR3 is TGTGCCAGCAGCGAACACAGGGGGCCTAATGAAAAACTGTTTTTT. The rearrangement uses TRBV6-1 and TRBJ1-4; 9 nucleotides match TRBD1. The CDR3 has 15 residues. The J segment lost 3 bases and the V segment lost 6 bases, leaving 5 bases of the junction unmatched. CDR1 is MNHNS, CDR2 SASEGT, per germline.

The genes are TRBV4-2 and TRBJ2-3; 10 bases map to TRBD2. Germline loops: CDR1 LGHNA, CDR2 YNFKEQ. J gave up 2 bases and V 4 bases, and 6 bases lay outside the gene matches. The CDR3 loop spans 16 amino acids. The CDR3 protein is CASSPRTSGPTDTQYF. The CDR3 nucleotides read TGTGCCAGCAGCCCTCGGACTAGCGGACCCACAGATACGCAGTATTTT.

V and J are TRBV19 and TRBJ2-7; 7 bases align to TRBD1. Germline lookup yields CDR1 LNHDA and CDR2 SQIVND (reference sequence). CDR3 length: 12 residues. V shed 7 bases and J 3 bases; nucleotides not matched to a gene: 3. The CDR3 DNA sequence: TGTGCCAGTAAAGGGACAGTCTACGAGCAGTACTTC. Amino acids: CASKGTVYEQYF. The whole variable domain, remainder taken from reference TRBV19 and TRBJ2-7, is DGGITQSPKYLFRKEGQNVTLSCEQNLNHDAMYWYRQDPGQGLRLIYYSQIVNDFQKGDIAEGYSVSREKKESFPLTVTSAQKNPTAFYLCASKGTVYEQYFGPGTRLTVT.

There are a few counts of this clone. The chain recombines TRBV5-1 with TRBJ2-1; D tentatively reads TRBD1 or TRBD2 (5 bases each). CDR1 is SGHRS and CDR2 is YFSETQ in the germline V gene. Between the trimmed V and J ends, which lost 1 base and 8 bases, there was a span of 7 bases. The CDR3 sequence is 12 residues long. The CDR3 here is CASSLRGHEQFF. The DNA for the CDR3 is TGCGCCAGCAGCTTGCGGGGCCATGAGCAGTTCTTC.

The V and J genes are TRBV5-1 and TRBJ2-7; 8 bases fit TRBD1. The CDR3 is 15 residues long. With 2 bases clipped from V and 4 bases from J, the junction kept 8 bases outside the gene matches. CDR1 is SGHRS, CDR2 YFSETQ, per germline. The CDR3 region has the DNA TGCGCCAGCAGCTTCGGACAGGGACGGGGTTACGAGCAGTACTTC. It codes for CASSFGQGRGYEQYF.

The rearrangement uses TRBV14 and TRBJ1-1; the D is unclear. V shed 2 bases and J shed 2 bases, with 12 bases lying between them. In germline, CDR1 is SGHDN, CDR2 FVKESK. The CDR3 consists of 15 residues. The CDR3 nucleotides are TGTGCCAGCAGCCAATCTTACTCGATTAACACTGAAGCTTTCTTT. Amino acids: CASSQSYSINTEAFF.

This chain links TRBV5-1 with TRBJ1-3; D gene ambiguous. Trimming took off 0 bases at V and 0 bases at J, with 7 bases between the two ends. Germline-derived CDR1 and CDR2 are SGHRS and YFSETQ. The CDR3 consists of 15 residues. Here the CDR3 reads CASSLEGDSGNTIYF. The CDR3 DNA reads TGCGCCAGCAGCTTGGAGGGAGACTCTGGAAACACCATATATTTT.

V gene TRBV4-3 combines with J gene TRBJ2-7, with D possibly matching TRBD1 (6 bases). Deletions cut 0 bases from V and 1 base from J, with 7 bases between. CDR3 length: 14 amino acids. Germline V gene lookup returns CDR1 LGHNA and CDR2 YSLEER. CDR3 amino acids: CASSQDQGSYEQYF. CDR3 DNA: TGCGCCAGCAGCCAAGATCAGGGGTCCTACGAGCAGTACTTC.

The chain combines TRBV2 with TRBJ1-4; tentative D call: TRBD1 (6 bases). CDR1 SNHLY and CDR2 FYNNEI come from the germline V gene. The CDR3 loop spans 17 amino acids. V lost 7 bases, J lost 2 bases, and 20 bases lay in between. CDR3 in DNA: TGTGCCAGCAATAACAGGGCAGACGGGTCGACTAATGAAAAACTGTTTTTT. It specifies CASNNRADGSTNEKLFF.

The CDR3 DNA follows: TGTGCCAGCAGCTTGGGATGGACGCGGGGGAACAATGAGCAGTTCTTC. Protein: CASSLGWTRGNNEQFF. The chain recombines TRBV5-4 with TRBJ2-1; 7 bases match TRBD2. The V gene's germline CDR1 is SGHNT and CDR2 YYREEE (reference sequence). The CDR3 totals 16 residues. V trimming: 0 bases; J trimming: 5 bases; junction bases outside the gene matches: 8. Drawing the rest from reference TRBV5-4 and TRBJ2-1, the complete variable domain is ETGVTQSPTHLIKTRGQQVTLRCSSQSGHNTVSWYQQALGQGPQFIFQYYREEENGRGNFPPRFSGLQFPNYSSELNVNALELDDSALYLCASSLGWTRGNNEQFFGPGTRLTVL.

This clone was recorded only once. CDR3 region: CASRRGTTYGYTF. CDR3 nucleotide sequence: TGTGCCAGCCGAAGGGGGACAACCTATGGCTACACCTTC. This rearrangement joins TRBV27 to TRBJ1-2, with a possible D match to TRBD1 (6 bases). V dropped 8 bases and J dropped 4 bases, with 14 bases sitting between them. Germline CDR1 and CDR2: MNHEY and SMNVEV (reference sequence). CDR3 length equals 13 residues.

The V and J genes are TRBV28 and TRBJ1-2; D possibly corresponds to TRBD1 (6 bases). This CDR3 spans 12 amino acids. Trimming cost V 2 bases and J 6 bases, with 7 bases left between them. The germline gives CDR1 MDHEN, CDR2 SYDVKM. For the CDR3, the DNA is TGTGCCAGCAGTTTAACAGGGAATGGCTACACCTTC. Translated, it gives CASSLTGNGYTF.

The CDR3 coding sequence is TGTGCCAGCAGCCCACGGGGGGGGGCGCGATACAATGAGCAGTTCTTC. It specifies CASSPRGGARYNEQFF. The V call is TRBV7-2, the J call TRBJ2-1, with 8 nucleotides matching TRBD2. The CDR3 extends over 16 amino acids. V lost 5 bases to trimming and J lost 4 bases; unmatched junction nucleotides: 10. Germline V gene data show CDR1 as SGHTA and CDR2 as FQGNSA. Complete variable domain (other parts from reference TRBV7-2 and TRBJ2-1): GAGVSQSPSNKVTEKGKDVELRCDPISGHTALYWYRQSLGQGLEFLIYFQGNSAPDKSGLPSDRFSAERTGGSVSTLTIQRTQQEDSAVYLCASSPRGGARYNEQFFGPGTRLTVL.